The 16 T cell receptor beta chains below were found in one sample sequenced in a study of blood T cell repertoires in COVID-19. TCRdb keeps only in-frame clones here, not all; method: immunoSEQ multiplex PCR. The repertoire consists of about 240,000 clones, with 82% occurring once and the leading ten covering around 11%. The specimen sequenced was peripheral blood. These receptors came from a woman aged 55-70 years with active or convalescent COVID-19.

The chain carries TRBV19 and TRBJ1-5; D is unresolved. This CDR3 has 13 amino acids. Trimming left V 4 bases short and J 7 bases short, with 11 bases between. The germline gives CDR1 LNHDA, CDR2 SQIVND (reference sequence). The CDR3: CASSTDSGQPQHF. Here the CDR3 DNA reads TGTGCCAGTAGTACTGACTCGGGGCAGCCCCAGCATTTT.

In this sample, this clone turned up a few times. The chain links TRBV12-3 or TRBV12-4 to TRBJ1-1; D call uncertain. V dropped 3 bases and J dropped 1 base, with 6 bases sitting between them. The CDR3 consists of 13 residues. This chain's CDR3 is CASSFTRNTEAFF. The CDR3 nucleotides read TGTGCCAGCAGTTTTACTAGGAACACTGAAGCTTTCTTT.

The V gene is TRBV6-2 or TRBV6-3, the J gene TRBJ1-2; 7 bases are shared with TRBD1. Germline V gene sequence: CDR1 MNHEY, CDR2 SVGEGT. Trimming cost V 2 bases and J 3 bases; bases outside gene matches: 3. The CDR3 covers 14 residues. As DNA, the CDR3 is TGTGCCAGCAGTTACAGGGACAGAGACTATGGCTACACCTTC. Translated: CASSYRDRDYGYTF.

The chain is built from TRBV7-8 and TRBJ2-2, with TRBD1 matching 10 bases. V gave up 5 bases and J gave up 7 bases; unmatched junction bases: 10. Per the germline V gene, CDR1 is SGHVS and CDR2 is FQNEAQ. The CDR3 is 16 residues long. CDR3 DNA: TGTGCCAGCAGCACCCGGACAGGGGGGCTTGGCGGGGAGCTGTTTTTT. Translated, it gives CASSTRTGGLGGELFF.

The V gene is TRBV18, the J gene TRBJ1-3; 9 nucleotides match TRBD1. The junction had 5 bases not matched to a gene; V was cut back by 8 bases and J by 3 bases. This CDR3 is built from 14 residues. Per the germline V gene, CDR1 is KGHSH and CDR2 is LQKENI. CDR3 residues: CASGQGSFGNTIYF. CDR3 sequence (DNA): TGTGCCAGCGGACAGGGGAGCTTTGGAAACACCATATATTTT.

The chain is built from TRBV28 and TRBJ1-1; TRBD1 agrees at 8 bases. The CDR3 length is 14 residues. Germline V gene lookup returns CDR1 MDHEN and CDR2 SYDVKM. V lost 4 bases to trimming and J lost 5 bases; unmatched junction nucleotides: 6. CDR3 loop: CASSSDRVGTEAFF. The CDR3 region has the DNA TGTGCCAGCAGTTCGGACAGGGTGGGAACTGAAGCTTTCTTT.

This clone was detected once. The gene calls are TRBV6-1 and TRBJ1-2; weak D call: TRBD1 (6 bases). In germline, CDR1 is MNHNS, CDR2 SASEGT. V lost 3 bases to trimming and J lost 8 bases, with 13 bases between them. The CDR3 sequence is 13 residues long. As DNA, the CDR3 is TGTGCCAGCAGTGACACAGGGTTGGAGGGCTACACCTTC. This gives the protein CASSDTGLEGYTF.

V is TRBV9 and J is TRBJ2-7; 11 nucleotides match TRBD1. CDR1 is SGDLS and CDR2 is YYNGEE in the germline V gene. V lost 0 bases to trimming and J lost 5 bases; unmatched junction nucleotides: 4. This CDR3 region has 15 residues. The CDR3 sequence is CASSVVGQGANEQYF. DNA for the CDR3: TGTGCCAGCAGCGTAGTAGGACAGGGGGCCAACGAGCAGTACTTC.

The rearrangement joins TRBV30 to TRBJ2-5; the match to TRBD1 covers 7 bases. The ends lost 2 bases at V and 3 bases at J; junction bases unmatched: 12. Germline CDR1 reads GTSNPN; CDR2 reads SVGIG (reference sequence). This CDR3 has 16 residues. In DNA, the CDR3 is TGTGCCTGGAGTCAGGCCGGGACAGAACCTAAAGAGACCCAGTACTTC. It is translated as CAWSQAGTEPKETQYF.

In its sample, this clone was seen a few times. V is TRBV27 and J is TRBJ2-5; 8 positions match TRBD2. J lost 4 bases, V lost 7 bases, and 14 bases had no gene match. Germline V lookup: CDR1 MNHEY, CDR2 SMNVEV (reference sequence). CDR3 length equals 16 residues. The CDR3 here is CASIRTLGGAPETQYF. CDR3 bases: TGTGCCAGCATCCGAACCCTCGGGGGGGCACCAGAGACCCAGTACTTC.

J is TRBJ1-6 and V is TRBV4-2; D unresolved. The CDR3 length is 14 residues. Germline V gene sequence: CDR1 LGHNA, CDR2 YNFKEQ. Trimming stripped 0 bases from V and 11 bases from J, with 11 bases between. CDR3 coding DNA: TGTGCCAGCAGCCAAGACCAAGCCAACCCACCCCTCCACTTT. Translation: CASSQDQANPPLHF.

This CDR3 reads CATSRGASGNTIYF. The CDR3 coding sequence is TGTGCCACCAGCAGGGGGGCTAGCGGAAACACCATATATTTT. The V gene is TRBV15, the J gene TRBJ1-3; D may be TRBD1 (6 bases). Germline V CDR1 and CDR2: LNHNV, YYDKDF (reference sequence). V was clipped by 3 bases and J by 4 bases, with 10 bases between them. The CDR3 has 14 amino acids.

This rearrangement joins TRBV30 to TRBJ2-5, with TRBD2 as a possible D gene (6 bases). V gave up 6 bases and J gave up 5 bases, with 16 bases separating them. This CDR3 region has 13 residues. Looked up from germline, CDR1 is GTSNPN and CDR2 is SVGIG (reference sequence). The CDR3 sequence: CACLPPRGETQYF. The DNA for the CDR3 is TGTGCCTGTCTCCCTCCCCGGGGGGAGACCCAGTACTTC.

This chain joins TRBV9 and TRBJ2-3, with D tentatively TRBD2 (5 bases). V lost 4 bases, J lost 8 bases, and 14 bases lay in between. The CDR3 consists of 13 residues. CDR1 and CDR2 (germline): SGDLS, YYNGEE. CDR3 amino acids: CASSPLEESTQYF. CDR3 sequence (DNA): TGTGCCAGCAGCCCCCTGGAGGAAAGTACGCAGTATTTT.

Comment on this clone: The sample carries other DNA sequences with the same CDR3. This chain links TRBV5-1 with TRBJ1-5; no definite D call. The ends were cut back, 4 bases at V and 3 bases at J, with 8 bases in the middle. CDR1 and CDR2 (germline): SGHRS, YFSETQ. CDR3 length: 13 residues. CDR3: CASSRDINQPQHF. For the CDR3, the DNA is TGCGCCAGCAGCCGGGATATCAATCAGCCCCAGCATTTT.

The chain is built from TRBV7-2 and TRBJ2-3, with no clear D. Trimming removed 3 bases at V and 5 bases at J, with 6 bases between. Germline V lookup: CDR1 SGHTA, CDR2 FQGNSA. This CDR3 contains 12 residues. The CDR3 DNA reads as TGTGCCAGCAGCTTTAGAGGAGATACGCAGTATTTT. Translated: CASSFRGDTQYF.